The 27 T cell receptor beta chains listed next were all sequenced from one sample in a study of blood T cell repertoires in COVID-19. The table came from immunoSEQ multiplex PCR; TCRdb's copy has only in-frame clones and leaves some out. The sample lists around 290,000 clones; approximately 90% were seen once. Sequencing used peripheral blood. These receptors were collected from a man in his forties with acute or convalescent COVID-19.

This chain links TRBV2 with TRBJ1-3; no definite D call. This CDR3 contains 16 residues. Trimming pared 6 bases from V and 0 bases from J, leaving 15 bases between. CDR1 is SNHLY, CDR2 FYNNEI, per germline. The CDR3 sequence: CASSLMTGFSGNTIYF. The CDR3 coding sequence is TGTGCCAGCAGCCTCATGACTGGGTTCTCTGGAAACACCATATATTTT.

The CDR3 is CASSSTGGSLRTEAFF. In nucleotides, the CDR3 is TGTGCCAGCAGCTCAACCGGAGGGTCACTGAGGACTGAAGCTTTCTTT. The chain employs TRBV5-8 and TRBJ1-1; the D is unclear. The V and J ends lost 3 bases and 5 bases respectively, with 20 bases between them. This CDR3 has 16 amino acids. The germline V gene encodes CDR1 SGHTS and CDR2 YDEGEE.

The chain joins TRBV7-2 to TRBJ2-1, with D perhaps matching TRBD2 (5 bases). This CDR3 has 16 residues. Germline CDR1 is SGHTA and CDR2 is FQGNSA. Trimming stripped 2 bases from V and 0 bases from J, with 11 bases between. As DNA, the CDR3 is TGTGCCAGCAGCTTAAGGGTGAGGGACTCCTACAATGAGCAGTTCTTC. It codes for CASSLRVRDSYNEQFF.

CDR3 DNA: TGTGCCAGCAGTACTGTCCCTTACGGTGGTCAGCCCCAGCATTTT. Protein sequence: CASSTVPYGGQPQHF. The gene calls are TRBV6-5 and TRBJ1-5; D not resolved. V dropped 5 bases and J dropped 6 bases, with 17 bases sitting between them. CDR1 is MNHEY, CDR2 SVGAGI, per germline. The CDR3 runs to 15 residues.

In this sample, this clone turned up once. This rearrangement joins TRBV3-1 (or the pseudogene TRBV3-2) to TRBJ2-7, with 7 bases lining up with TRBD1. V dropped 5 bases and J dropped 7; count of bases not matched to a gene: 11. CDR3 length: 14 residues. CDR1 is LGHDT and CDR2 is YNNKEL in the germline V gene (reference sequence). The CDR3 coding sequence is TGTGCCAGCAGCACCTGGGACAGCGCCCCAGAGCAGTACTTC. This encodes CASSTWDSAPEQYF.

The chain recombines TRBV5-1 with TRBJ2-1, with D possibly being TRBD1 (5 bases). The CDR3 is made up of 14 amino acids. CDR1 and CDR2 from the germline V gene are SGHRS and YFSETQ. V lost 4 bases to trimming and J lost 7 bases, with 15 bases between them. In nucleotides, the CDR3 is TGCGCCAGCAGCCTCCAAGGGGCCGCAAATGAGCAGTTCTTC. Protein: CASSLQGAANEQFF.

CDR3 bases: TGTGCCAGCTCACCGGGACAGGGATTCGACGAGCAGTACTTC. It codes for CASSPGQGFDEQYF. The chain couples TRBV18 to TRBJ2-7, with 9 bases fitting TRBD1. Germline CDR1 reads KGHSH; CDR2 reads LQKENI. The V and J ends lost 3 bases and 5 bases, in that order; junction bases with no gene match: 5. The CDR3 length is 14 residues.

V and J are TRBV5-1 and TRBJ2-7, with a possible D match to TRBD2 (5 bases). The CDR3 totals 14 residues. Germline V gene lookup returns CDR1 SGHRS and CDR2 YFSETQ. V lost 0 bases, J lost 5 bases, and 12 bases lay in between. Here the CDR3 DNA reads TGCGCCAGCAGCTTGGTAGGCGGGTGGGACGAGCAGTACTTC. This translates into CASSLVGGWDEQYF.

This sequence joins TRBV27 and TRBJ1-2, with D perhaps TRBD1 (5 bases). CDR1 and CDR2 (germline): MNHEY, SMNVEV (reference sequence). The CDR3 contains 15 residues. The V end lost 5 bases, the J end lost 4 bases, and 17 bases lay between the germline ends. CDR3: CASSPRRGGTYGYTF. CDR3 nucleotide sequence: TGTGCCAGCAGTCCCCGAAGGGGAGGGACCTATGGCTACACCTTC.

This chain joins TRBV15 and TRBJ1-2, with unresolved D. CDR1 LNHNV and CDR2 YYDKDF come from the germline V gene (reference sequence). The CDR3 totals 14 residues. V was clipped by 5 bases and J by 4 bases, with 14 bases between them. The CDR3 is CATSPQRDPYGYTF. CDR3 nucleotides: TGTGCCACCAGCCCCCAGAGGGATCCCTATGGCTACACCTTC.

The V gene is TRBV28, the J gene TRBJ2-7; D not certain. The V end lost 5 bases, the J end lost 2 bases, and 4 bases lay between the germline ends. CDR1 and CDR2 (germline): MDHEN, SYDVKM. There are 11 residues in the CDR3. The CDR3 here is CASSQTYEQYF. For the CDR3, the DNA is TGTGCCAGCAGTCAGACCTACGAGCAGTACTTC.

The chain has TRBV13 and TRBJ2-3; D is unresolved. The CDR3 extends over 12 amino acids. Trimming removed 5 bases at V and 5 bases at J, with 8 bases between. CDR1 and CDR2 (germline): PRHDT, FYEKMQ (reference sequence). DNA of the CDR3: TGTGCCAGCAGCACCCCGGGAGATACGCAGTATTTT. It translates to CASSTPGDTQYF.

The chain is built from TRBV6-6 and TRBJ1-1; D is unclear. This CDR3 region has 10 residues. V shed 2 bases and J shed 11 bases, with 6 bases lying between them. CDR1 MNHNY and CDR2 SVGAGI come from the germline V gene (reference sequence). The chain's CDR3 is CASSYGRAFF. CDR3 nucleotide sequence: TGTGCCAGCAGTTACGGGCGCGCTTTCTTT.

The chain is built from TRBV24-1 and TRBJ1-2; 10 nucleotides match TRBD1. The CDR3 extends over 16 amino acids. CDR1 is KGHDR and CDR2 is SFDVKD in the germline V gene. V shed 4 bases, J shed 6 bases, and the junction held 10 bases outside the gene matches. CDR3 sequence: CATSDSRTGGIDGYTF. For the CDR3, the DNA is TGTGCCACCAGTGACAGCCGGACAGGGGGGATAGATGGCTACACCTTC.

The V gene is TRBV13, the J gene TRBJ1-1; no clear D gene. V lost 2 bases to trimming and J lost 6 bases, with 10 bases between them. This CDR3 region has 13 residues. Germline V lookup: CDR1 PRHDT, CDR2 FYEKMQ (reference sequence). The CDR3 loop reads CASSLIRSPEAFF. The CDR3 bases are TGTGCCAGCAGCTTAATCAGATCCCCTGAAGCTTTCTTT. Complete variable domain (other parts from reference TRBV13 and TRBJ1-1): AAGVIQSPRHLIKEKRETATLKCYPIPRHDTVYWYQQGPGQDPQFLISFYEKMQSDKGSIPDRFSAQQFSDYHSELNMSSLELGDSALYFCASSLIRSPEAFFGQGTRLTVV.

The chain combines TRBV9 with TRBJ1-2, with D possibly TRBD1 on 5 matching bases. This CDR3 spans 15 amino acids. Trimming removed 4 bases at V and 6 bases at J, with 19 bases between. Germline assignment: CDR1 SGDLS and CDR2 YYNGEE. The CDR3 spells CASSKTPDIINGYTF. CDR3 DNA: TGTGCCAGCAGCAAAACACCGGACATCATCAATGGCTACACCTTC.

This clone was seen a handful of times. The CDR3 DNA follows: TGTGCCACCGCCGACAGGGGACAGAGTCAGCCCCAGCATTTT. Protein: CATADRGQSQPQHF. The chain couples TRBV24-1 to TRBJ1-5; TRBD1 agrees at 8 bases. V dropped 9 bases and J dropped 6; count of bases not matched to a gene: 9. Germline values: CDR1 KGHDR, CDR2 SFDVKD. The CDR3 has 14 amino acids.

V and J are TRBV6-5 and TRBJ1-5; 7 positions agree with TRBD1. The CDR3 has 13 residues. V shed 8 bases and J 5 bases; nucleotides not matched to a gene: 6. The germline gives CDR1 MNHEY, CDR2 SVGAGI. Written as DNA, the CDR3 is TGTGCCAGCGGAGGACAGGCGGATCAGCCCCAGCATTTT. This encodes CASGGQADQPQHF.

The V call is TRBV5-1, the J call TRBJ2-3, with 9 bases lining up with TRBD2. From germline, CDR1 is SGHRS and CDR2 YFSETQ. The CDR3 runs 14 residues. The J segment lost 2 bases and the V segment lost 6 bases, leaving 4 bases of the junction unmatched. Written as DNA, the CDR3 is TGCGCCAGCAAGCGGGGGGCCATCACAGATACGCAGTATTTT. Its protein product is CASKRGAITDTQYF.

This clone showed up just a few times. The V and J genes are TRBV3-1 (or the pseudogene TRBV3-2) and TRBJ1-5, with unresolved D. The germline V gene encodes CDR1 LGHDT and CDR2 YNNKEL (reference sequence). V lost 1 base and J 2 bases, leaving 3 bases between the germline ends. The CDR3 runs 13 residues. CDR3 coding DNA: TGTGCCAGCAGCCAAGCCGGCAATCAGCCCCAGCATTTT. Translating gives CASSQAGNQPQHF.

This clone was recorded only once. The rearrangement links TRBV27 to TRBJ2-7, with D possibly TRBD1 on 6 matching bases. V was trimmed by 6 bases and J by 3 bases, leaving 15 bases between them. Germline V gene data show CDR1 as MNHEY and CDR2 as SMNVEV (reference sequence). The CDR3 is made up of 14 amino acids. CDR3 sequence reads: CASRLRQAHYEQYF. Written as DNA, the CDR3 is TGTGCCAGCAGACTCCGACAGGCGCACTACGAGCAGTACTTC.

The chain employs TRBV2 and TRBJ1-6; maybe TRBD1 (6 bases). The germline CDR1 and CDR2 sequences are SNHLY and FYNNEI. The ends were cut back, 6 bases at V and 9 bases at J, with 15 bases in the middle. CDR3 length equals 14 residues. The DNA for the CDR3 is TGTGCCAGCAGGCCGGACAGTTCGGGTTCACCCCTCCACTTT. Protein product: CASRPDSSGSPLHF.

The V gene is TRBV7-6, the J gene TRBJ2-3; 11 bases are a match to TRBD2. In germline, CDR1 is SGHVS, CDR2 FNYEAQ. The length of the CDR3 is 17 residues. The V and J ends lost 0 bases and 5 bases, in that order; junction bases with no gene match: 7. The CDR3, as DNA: TGTGCCAGCAGCTTAGCTCGTAGCGGGGGGGCAGGAGATACGCAGTATTTT. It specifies CASSLARSGGAGDTQYF.

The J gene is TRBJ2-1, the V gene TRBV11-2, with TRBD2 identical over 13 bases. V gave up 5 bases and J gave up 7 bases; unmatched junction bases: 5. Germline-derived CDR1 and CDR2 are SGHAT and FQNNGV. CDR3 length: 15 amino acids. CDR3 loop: CASSPGLAGRNEQFF. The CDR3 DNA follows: TGTGCCAGCAGCCCGGGACTAGCGGGGAGGAATGAGCAGTTCTTC.

CDR3 bases: TGTGCCAGCACCCGGGACACTTATTCACCCCTCCACTTT. This codes for CASTRDTYSPLHF. The chain uses TRBV9 and TRBJ1-6; TRBD1 is a possible D gene (6 bases). The germline gives CDR1 SGDLS, CDR2 YYNGEE. Trimming left V 6 bases short and J 8 bases short, with 12 bases between. This CDR3 has 13 residues.

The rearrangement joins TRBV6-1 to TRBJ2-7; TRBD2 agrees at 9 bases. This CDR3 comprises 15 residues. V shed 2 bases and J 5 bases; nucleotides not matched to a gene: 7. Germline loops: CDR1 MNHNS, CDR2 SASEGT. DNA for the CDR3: TGTGCCAGCAGTGAAAGGGTAGCGGGGGTGGACGAGCAGTACTTC. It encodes CASSERVAGVDEQYF.

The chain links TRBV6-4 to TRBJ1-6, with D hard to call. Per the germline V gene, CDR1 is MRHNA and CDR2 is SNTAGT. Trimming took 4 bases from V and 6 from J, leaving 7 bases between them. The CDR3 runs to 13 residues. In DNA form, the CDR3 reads TGTGCCAGCAGTGCCGAACTTAATTCACCCCTCCACTTT. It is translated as CASSAELNSPLHF.